A single sample gave rise to the 12 T cell receptor beta chains below, sequenced in a study of blood T cell repertoires in COVID-19. Method: immunoSEQ multiplex PCR; TCRdb's copy keeps in-frame clones and lacks some. The sample lists around 70,000 clones; approximately 86% were seen once. The sample comprised peripheral blood. All receptors derive from a human donor in a cohort sampled during active COVID-19.

V usage is TRBV7-9 and J usage is TRBJ2-4; 7 positions agree with TRBD1. Germline V gene data show CDR1 as SEHNR and CDR2 as FQNEAQ (reference sequence). This CDR3 is built from 17 residues. V gave up 5 bases and J gave up 3 bases; unmatched junction bases: 13. The CDR3 is CASSPLPTGKDKNIQYF. The CDR3 DNA follows: TGTGCCAGCAGCCCCCTTCCGACAGGGAAGGACAAAAACATTCAGTACTTC.

The CDR3 DNA sequence: TGTGCCTGGAGTCAGGGCGGGGGTAGCACAGATACGCAGTATTTT. Encoded protein: CAWSQGGGSTDTQYF. The chain has TRBV30 and TRBJ2-3, with 7 bases matching TRBD2. The CDR3 spans 15 residues. Trimming took 2 bases from V and 0 from J; bases not matched to a gene: 5. Germline V gene sequence: CDR1 GTSNPN, CDR2 SVGIG (reference sequence).

The chain uses TRBV9 and TRBJ2-1; weak D call: TRBD2 (6 bases). Germline V CDR1 and CDR2: SGDLS, YYNGEE. Trimming left V 0 bases short and J 12 bases short, with 10 bases between. This CDR3 has 12 residues. This chain's CDR3 is CASSVVGGLQFF. The CDR3 DNA sequence: TGTGCCAGCAGCGTAGTCGGGGGTTTGCAGTTCTTC.

This chain links TRBV7-2 with TRBJ1-6; 9 bases are shared with TRBD1. The CDR3 covers 16 residues. Per germline, CDR1 SGHTA and CDR2 FQGNSA. J was trimmed by 8 bases and V by 5 bases; bases with no gene match: 10. The CDR3 DNA reads TGTGCCAGCAGCAGTCCGGGACAGGGTTCTGATTCACCCCTCCACTTT. It specifies CASSSPGQGSDSPLHF.

The CDR3 DNA is TGTGCCAGCAGCCCCAAAGGGGGGGGCCTCTCCTACAATGAGCAGTTCTTC. This gives the protein CASSPKGGGLSYNEQFF. The chain joins TRBV14 to TRBJ2-1; D might be TRBD2 (7 bases). In germline, CDR1 is SGHDN, CDR2 FVKESK. This CDR3 region has 17 residues. V gave up 4 bases and J gave up 0 bases, with 16 bases separating them.

This chain joins TRBV5-1 and TRBJ2-3, with 7 bases identical to TRBD1. The CDR3 totals 15 residues. The ends lost 2 bases at V and 2 bases at J; junction bases unmatched: 5. Germline CDR1 reads SGHRS; CDR2 reads YFSETQ. The CDR3 sequence: CASSFTGAVTDTQYF. The CDR3 DNA sequence: TGCGCCAGCAGCTTCACAGGGGCGGTCACAGATACGCAGTATTTT.

This chain links TRBV6-5 with TRBJ1-1, with D tentatively TRBD1 (6 bases). This CDR3 is built from 13 residues. V was cut by 5 bases and J by 4 bases, with 11 bases left in between. Per the germline V gene, CDR1 is MNHEY and CDR2 is SVGAGI. The CDR3 DNA reads TGTGCCAGCAGTCCCGCAGGGGCCACTGAAGCTTTCTTT. Encoded protein: CASSPAGATEAFF.

This clone was seen a single time. The V and J genes are TRBV28 and TRBJ1-1; tentative D call: TRBD1 (5 bases). There are 14 residues in the CDR3. CDR1 and CDR2 (germline): MDHEN, SYDVKM. V was clipped by 5 bases and J by 4 bases, with 14 bases between them. The CDR3 DNA is TGTGCCAGCAGTCAAATAACAGGTTCCACTGAAGCTTTCTTT. It specifies CASSQITGSTEAFF.

The chain has TRBV29-1 and TRBJ2-5, with 14 bases that match TRBD2. The CDR3 sequence is 15 residues long. Germline loops: CDR1 SQVTM, CDR2 ANQGSEA. The V segment lost 2 bases and the J segment 7 bases; nucleotides outside the gene matches: 6. CDR3 nucleotides: TGCAGCGTTGAACAGGGGACTAGCGGGGGTGCGACCCAGTACTTC. Encoded protein: CSVEQGTSGGATQYF.

The rearrangement uses TRBV7-2 and TRBJ2-7; 14 bases agree with TRBD2. CDR1 is SGHTA and CDR2 is FQGNSA in the germline V gene. This CDR3 comprises 14 residues. V lost 3 bases and J lost 12; bases outside the gene matches: 7. The CDR3 bases are TGTGCCAGCAGCTTGAGACTAGCGGGGGGGTCGTTGTACTTC. As protein: CASSLRLAGGSLYF.

Only one count was recorded for this clone. The rearrangement joins TRBV9 to TRBJ1-6; 7 bases agree with TRBD1. Per germline, CDR1 SGDLS and CDR2 YYNGEE. This CDR3 comprises 17 residues. With 5 bases clipped from V and 8 bases from J, the junction kept 16 bases outside the gene matches. The CDR3: CASSPTGQYSSYSPLHF. CDR3 sequence (DNA): TGTGCCAGCAGTCCTACGGGACAGTACAGCAGTTATTCACCCCTCCACTTT.

The CDR3 nucleotides are TGTGCCAGCAGCTCGGCAGGGTCTGGGGCCAACGTCCTGACTTTC. It is translated as CASSSAGSGANVLTF. V usage is TRBV7-6 and J usage is TRBJ2-6; possibly TRBD1 for D (5 bases). CDR1 is SGHVS, CDR2 FNYEAQ, per germline. Trimming removed 4 bases at V and 1 base at J, with 8 bases between. The CDR3 length is 15 residues.